This TCR beta chain was recovered during a study of T cell responses to AZD1222 COVID-19 vaccine. Study results and caveats: Distributed over spike, vaccine-associated CD4 TCRs predominated at 160-218 and 743-854. White British donors predominated, females outnumbered males, and clonal diversity was possibly underestimated.

Second-dose intervals of approximately 4 or approximately 12 weeks were pooled. The data were produced by immunoSEQ multiplex PCR, yet TCRdb's version contains in-frame clones alone and is incomplete. This sample has fewer than 120,000 clones, with roughly 90% found just once. Points on this clone: Its antigen is as yet unknown.

This CDR3 spans 14 amino acids. V lost 3 bases and J lost 6; bases outside the gene matches: 6. Germline loops: CDR1 SNHLY, CDR2 FYNNEI. The chain uses TRBV2 and TRBJ1-2, with 8 positions matching TRBD1. The sequencing here drew on peripheral blood, taken 28 days after the second AZD1222 dose. This TCR was recovered from an adult who received the AZD1222 COVID-19 vaccine. Here the CDR3 reads CASSERQGADGYTF. In DNA form, the CDR3 reads TGTGCCAGCAGTGAGCGCCAGGGGGCAGATGGCTACACCTTC.